This entry lists 27 T cell receptor beta chains sequenced from one sample in a study of cytomegalovirus exposure and HLA in healthy donors (dated by TCRdb to 2015 to 2018). The receptor library was made with the immunoSEQ multiplex PCR assay. A mixture of 60 forward primers for TCR Vbeta segments and 13 reverse primers for TCR Jbeta segments was used in the multiplex PCR. TCRdb's version of the immuneACCESS table is confined to in-frame rearrangements and falls short of the full clone set. An unresolved V gene accounts for under half of the shortfall where checked; the remainder is of unknown origin. The sample yields around 150,000 clones; approximately 85% were counted once. The ten most abundant clones make up 0.96% of the sample. Sequencing used PBMCs. Receptors originate from a girl aged 2 to 9 in good health and CMV-seropositive.

In this sample, this clone turned up once. This chain links TRBV5-1 with TRBJ2-5; the D gene is possibly TRBD2 (5 bases). V lost 6 bases and J lost 1, with 13 bases in between. The CDR3 loop spans 14 amino acids. Germline values: CDR1 SGHRS, CDR2 YFSETQ. The CDR3 bases are TGCGCCAGCACCTCCGGGGAGAGCCAAGAGACCCAGTACTTC. Its protein product is CASTSGESQETQYF. The full variable domain, in which reference TRBV5-1 and TRBJ2-5 provide the parts outside the CDR3, is KAGVTQTPRYLIKTRGQQVTLSCSPISGHRSVSWYQQTPGQGLQFLFEYFSETQRNKGNFPGRFSGRQFSNSRSEMNVSTLELGDSALYLCASTSGESQETQYFGPGTRLLVL.

This clone was seen just once. The chain has TRBV4-1 and TRBJ2-7, with TRBD2 identical over 11 bases. The CDR3 covers 17 residues. J was trimmed by 2 bases and V by 4 bases; bases with no gene match: 10. Germline CDR1 is MGHRA and CDR2 is YSYEKL. The CDR3 reads CASSRKTGLAATYEQYF. In DNA, the CDR3 is TGCGCCAGCAGCCGAAAAACGGGACTAGCGGCTACCTACGAGCAGTACTTC.

V gene TRBV15 combines with J gene TRBJ2-7, with D possibly TRBD2 on 5 matching bases. CDR3 length: 14 residues. CDR1 is LNHNV and CDR2 is YYDKDF in the germline V gene (reference sequence). Deletions cut 0 bases from V and 3 bases from J, with 9 bases between. CDR3 sequence: CATSREFSGYEQYF. The CDR3 DNA reads as TGTGCCACCAGCAGAGAATTCAGCGGCTACGAGCAGTACTTC.

This clone was counted between two and nine times. The chain links TRBV2 to TRBJ1-4; D possibly corresponds to TRBD1 (5 bases). The V gene lost 7 bases and the J gene lost 11 bases, with 17 bases spanning the gap. The CDR3 consists of 13 residues. Looked up from germline, CDR1 is SNHLY and CDR2 is FYNNEI. The CDR3 sequence is CASKGTDFVKLFF. In nucleotides, the CDR3 is TGTGCCAGCAAGGGGACTGATTTTGTGAAACTGTTTTTT.

The J gene is TRBJ2-3, the V gene TRBV28; 7 bases are shared with TRBD1. The CDR3 runs 13 residues. Germline loops: CDR1 MDHEN, CDR2 SYDVKM. J gave up 6 bases and V 3 bases, and 3 bases lay outside the gene matches. CDR3 coding DNA: TGTGCCAGCAGTTTTCAGGGGGAGGATACGCAGTATTTT. Its protein is CASSFQGEDTQYF.

The count of this clone is one. The genes are TRBV29-1 and TRBJ2-1; a weak D match, TRBD1 (5 bases). Germline V gene lookup returns CDR1 SQVTM and CDR2 ANQGSEA. The CDR3 loop spans 11 amino acids. V lost 2 bases to trimming and J lost 7 bases, with 6 bases between them. The CDR3 reads CSVESGNEQFF. CDR3 DNA: TGCAGCGTTGAATCAGGGAATGAGCAGTTCTTC.

This chain joins TRBV7-6 and TRBJ2-3, with 8 bases that match TRBD1. The V segment lost 5 bases and the J segment 0 bases; nucleotides outside the gene matches: 4. The CDR3 sequence is 15 residues long. CDR1 and CDR2 (germline): SGHVS, FNYEAQ. The chain's CDR3 is CASSATGGSTDTQYF. CDR3 sequence (DNA): TGTGCCAGCAGCGCCACAGGGGGGAGCACAGATACGCAGTATTTT. The entire variable domain, with the rest obtained from reference TRBV7-6 and TRBJ2-3, is as follows: GAGVSQSPRYKVTKRGQDVALRCDPISGHVSLYWYRQALGQGPEFLTYFNYEAQQDKSGLPNDRFSAERPEGSISTLTIQRTEQRDSAMYRCASSATGGSTDTQYFGPGTRLTVL.

This clone was picked up a small number of times. The V call is TRBV6-1, the J call TRBJ1-1, with TRBD1 matching over 9 bases. The junction had 4 bases not matched to a gene; V was cut back by 4 bases and J by 1 base. Germline CDR1 MNHNS, CDR2 SASEGT. The CDR3 has 15 amino acids. This chain's CDR3 is CASSVQGAWNTEAFF. CDR3 DNA: TGTGCCAGCAGTGTACAGGGGGCATGGAACACTGAAGCTTTCTTT.

This chain joins TRBV9 and TRBJ2-3; tentatively, D is TRBD2 (6 bases). From germline, CDR1 is SGDLS and CDR2 YYNGEE. V lost 3 bases and J lost 4, with 6 bases in between. The CDR3 runs 12 residues. The CDR3 is CASSGGADTQYF. For the CDR3, the DNA is TGTGCCAGCAGCGGGGGGGCAGATACGCAGTATTTT.

The chain links TRBV11-3 to TRBJ2-2; 8 bases align to TRBD2. The trim removed 2 bases at V and 7 bases at J, leaving 6 bases unmatched. Germline V CDR1 and CDR2: SGHNT, YENEEA. The CDR3 runs to 15 residues. CDR3 in amino acids: CASSLNSGNGGELFF. In nucleotides, the CDR3 is TGTGCCAGCAGCTTAAATAGCGGGAACGGCGGGGAGCTGTTTTTT.

This clone was counted between two and nine times. The gene calls are TRBV5-1 and TRBJ2-5; 10 positions match TRBD2. Germline CDR1 and CDR2: SGHRS and YFSETQ. The J segment lost 5 bases and the V segment lost 9 bases, leaving 13 bases of the junction unmatched. The CDR3 length is 15 residues. The CDR3 spells CATCTSGVGYETQYF. The CDR3 DNA reads as TGCGCCACCTGCACTAGCGGGGTGGGCTATGAGACCCAGTACTTC.

V is TRBV6-1 and J is TRBJ2-7; 7 bases fit TRBD1. This CDR3 comprises 14 residues. Germline CDR1 and CDR2: MNHNS and SASEGT. With 7 bases clipped from V and 5 bases from J, the junction kept 11 bases outside the gene matches. The CDR3 sequence is CASTLQSDRDEQYF. The DNA of the CDR3 is TGTGCCAGCACCCTACAATCCGACAGGGACGAGCAGTACTTC.

This clone was picked up one time. The CDR3 region has the DNA TGTGCCTGGAGTGTAGAGGGGGTGTTAGCGGGAGGGGAGCAGTTCTTC. As protein: CAWSVEGVLAGGEQFF. The chain employs TRBV30 and TRBJ2-1; 11 bases match TRBD2. CDR1 is GTSNPN and CDR2 is SVGIG in the germline V gene (reference sequence). CDR3 size: 16 residues. V trimming: 0 bases; J trimming: 10 bases; junction bases outside the gene matches: 11.

The chain carries TRBV7-9 and TRBJ2-2; 7 nucleotides line up with TRBD2. This CDR3 contains 14 residues. Germline CDR1 and CDR2: SEHNR and FQNEAQ (reference sequence). The V and J ends lost 4 bases and 1 base, in that order; junction bases with no gene match: 0. The CDR3 coding sequence is TGTGCCAGCAGCTCTAGCGGGAACACCGGGGAGCTGTTTTTT. Translating it yields CASSSSGNTGELFF.

The chain links TRBV6-1 to TRBJ1-1, with D unresolved. The CDR3 has 13 amino acids. CDR1 and CDR2 from the germline V gene are MNHNS and SASEGT. Trimming left V 6 bases short and J 0 bases short, with 8 bases between. The CDR3 sequence: CASRLSLNTEAFF. The CDR3 DNA reads TGTGCCAGCAGGTTATCTTTGAACACTGAAGCTTTCTTT.

This clone was counted once. The chain has TRBV5-1 and TRBJ2-7; 8 bases fit TRBD2. The CDR3 runs 14 residues. CDR1 SGHRS and CDR2 YFSETQ come from the germline V gene. Germline trimming cut 0 bases from V and 3 bases from J; bases unmatched to any gene: 2. The CDR3 bases are TGCGCCAGCAGCTTGGGACTAGCGCTCTACGAGCAGTACTTC. This codes for CASSLGLALYEQYF.

The J gene is TRBJ2-1, the V gene TRBV5-1, with D possibly being TRBD1 (5 bases). The ends were cut back, 0 bases at V and 6 bases at J, with 16 bases in the middle. The CDR3 contains 16 residues. Germline CDR1 SGHRS, CDR2 YFSETQ. The CDR3 DNA is TGCGCCAGCAGCTTGGGGGGCAGGGCAAGGGGCAATGAGCAGTTCTTC. Its protein is CASSLGGRARGNEQFF.

The chain joins TRBV19 to TRBJ2-7; tentative D call: TRBD1 (6 bases). The germline gives CDR1 LNHDA, CDR2 SQIVND (reference sequence). The CDR3 is 13 amino acids. V lost 3 bases to trimming and J lost 2 bases, with 8 bases between them. Here the CDR3 reads CASSIKGAYEQYF. CDR3 sequence (DNA): TGTGCCAGTAGTATCAAGGGGGCCTACGAGCAGTACTTC.

This chain joins TRBV2 and TRBJ2-1; TRBD1 is a possible D gene (5 bases). CDR3 length: 18 residues. With 2 bases removed from V and 0 bases from J, the gap between germline ends came to 17 bases. Germline CDR1 SNHLY, CDR2 FYNNEI. The CDR3 reads CASSERVKGPSSYNEQFF. The DNA of the CDR3 is TGTGCCAGCAGTGAACGAGTGAAGGGGCCCAGCTCCTACAATGAGCAGTTCTTC.

The rearrangement uses TRBV6-1 and TRBJ2-7; TRBD2 agrees at 7 bases. There are 14 residues in the CDR3. The J segment lost 4 bases and the V segment lost 6 bases, leaving 9 bases of the junction unmatched. In germline, CDR1 is MNHNS, CDR2 SASEGT. The CDR3 coding sequence is TGTGCCAGCAGGGGTTGGGGCGGGAGATACGAGCAGTACTTC. Its protein product is CASRGWGGRYEQYF.

The rearrangement uses TRBV30 and TRBJ2-3; D is unresolved. The CDR3 is 13 amino acids. The V gene lost 3 bases and the J gene lost 5 bases, with 12 bases spanning the gap. The germline V gene encodes CDR1 GTSNPN and CDR2 SVGIG (reference sequence). In DNA form, the CDR3 reads TGTGCCTGGAGGGTGACACCGGAAGATACGCAGTATTTT. It yields the protein CAWRVTPEDTQYF.

The chain couples TRBV6-6 to TRBJ1-5, with a tentative D call TRBD1 (6 bases). The CDR3 loop spans 15 amino acids. V was pared by 2 bases and J by 2 bases, with 10 bases between. Germline V lookup: CDR1 MNHNY, CDR2 SVGAGI (reference sequence). CDR3 nucleotides: TGTGCCAGCAGTTACCCAGGGGACGGCAATCAGCCCCAGCATTTT. Translation gives CASSYPGDGNQPQHF.

The CDR3 DNA sequence: TGTGCCAGCACGTTCTGGGAGAGCGACGAGCAGTACTTC. It codes for CASTFWESDEQYF. The chain carries TRBV2 and TRBJ2-7; possible D gene TRBD2, 5 bases. V gave up 7 bases and J gave up 5 bases, with 15 bases separating them. The CDR3 length is 13 residues. From germline, CDR1 is SNHLY and CDR2 FYNNEI.

The rearrangement joins TRBV4-2 to TRBJ2-3, with TRBD2 matching 11 bases. V gave up 4 bases and J gave up 2 bases; unmatched junction bases: 8. The CDR3 has 17 residues. The germline CDR1 and CDR2 sequences are LGHNA and YNFKEQ. In nucleotides, the CDR3 is TGTGCCAGCAGCCCCCTAGCGGGAGGTGGGGCCACAGATACGCAGTATTTT. Translated, it gives CASSPLAGGGATDTQYF.

This chain connects TRBV15 to TRBJ2-5, with 7 bases that match TRBD2. The CDR3 has 14 amino acids. CDR1 and CDR2 (germline): LNHNV, YYDKDF (reference sequence). Trimming cost V 0 bases and J 2 bases; bases outside gene matches: 0. CDR3 bases: TGTGCCACCAGCAGAGAAGCGGGACAAGAGACCCAGTACTTC. Translated, it gives CATSREAGQETQYF.

This chain uses TRBV6-4 with TRBJ2-3, with 14 bases aligning to TRBD2. Trimming took 3 bases from V and 6 from J; bases not matched to a gene: 2. Germline V CDR1 and CDR2: MRHNA, SNTAGT. CDR3 length equals 15 residues. The CDR3 nucleotides read TGTGCCAGCAGTGAAGGGACTAGCGGGAGTGATACGCAGTATTTT. Amino acid sequence: CASSEGTSGSDTQYF.

The chain couples TRBV29-1 to TRBJ2-6; a possible D gene is TRBD2 (5 bases). This CDR3 contains 12 residues. Trimming removed 6 bases from V and 6 bases from J, with 9 bases in between. Germline V lookup: CDR1 SQVTM, CDR2 ANQGSEA. The CDR3 protein is CSVQAVANVLTF. CDR3 DNA: TGCAGCGTCCAAGCGGTGGCCAACGTCCTGACTTTC.